This T cell receptor (beta chain) came from a study of regulatory T cells in long-lasting Graves disease. Whole-study results and caveats: Gene preferences differed: TRBV28, TRBJ1-2, TRBJ2-5 in persistent cases. Persistent-disease Graves' patients showed less TCR diversity than new cases.

The germline V gene encodes CDR1 LNHDA and CDR2 SQIVND (reference sequence). V was shortened by 10 bases and J by 5 bases, with 15 bases between the two germline ends. The CDR3 totals 13 residues. Described time point: newly diagnosed GD, antithyroid drugs for less than 3 months. PBMC RNA served as the TCR library source. Researchers made TCR beta libraries by using iRepertoire HTBI primers and running Arm-PCR on CDR3 regions. TCRdb re-called the multiplex PCR reads with MiXCR, one entry per CDR3 protein. The sample lists roughly 510,000 distinct CDR3 sequences, about 16% occurring once. Worth noting for this clonotype: Its antigen is currently unknown.

These data were likewise used in another study, on T cells in Graves' hyperthyroidism and ophthalmopathy. That work contributes: Researchers found most expanded thyroid clonotypes above 0.001 in blood as well. For ophthalmopathy, model prediction preceded onset by a median around 7 months.

The source material was peripheral blood mononuclear cells (PBMCs), sampled at new diagnosis, from a patient treated with antithyroid drugs. The chain recombines TRBV19 with TRBJ1-5, with D perhaps TRBD1 (5 bases). The TCR originated in a man younger than 30 with Graves disease. CDR3 residues: CATGEGFYQPQHF. Here the CDR3 DNA reads TGTGCCACCGGAGAGGGGTTCTATCAGCCCCAGCATTTT.